In its sample, the clone carrying this T cell receptor beta chain was seen once. As yet, its antigen is unknown. CDR3 length equals 13 residues. Trimming stripped 11 bases from V and 5 bases from J, with 18 bases between. The V gene's germline CDR1 is SNHLY and CDR2 FYNNEI. Both 60 Vbeta primers and 13 Jbeta primers went into the PCR. Sequencing used immunoSEQ multiplex PCR; TCRdb keeps in-frame clones, though not all of them. There are about 150,000 clones in the sample; 60% to 85% occur only once, and 6% to 6.5% lies in the top ten. The data derive from a study of cytomegalovirus exposure and HLA in healthy donors. General study findings and limits: A later analysis reportedly found fewer N-insertions in an Asian-associated ancestry cluster than the roughly 730-donor mean. Cytomegalovirus status was reportedly diagnosed by the classifier with high specificity and sensitivity.

Material: PBMCs. The receptor comes from a man between 45 and 60 years old in good health and CMV-seropositive. The rearrangement joins TRBV2 to TRBJ2-5; D is ambiguous. In DNA, the CDR3 is TGTGCCGGCCACCATACGCCGCATGAGACCCAGTACTTC. Translating gives CAGHHTPHETQYF.